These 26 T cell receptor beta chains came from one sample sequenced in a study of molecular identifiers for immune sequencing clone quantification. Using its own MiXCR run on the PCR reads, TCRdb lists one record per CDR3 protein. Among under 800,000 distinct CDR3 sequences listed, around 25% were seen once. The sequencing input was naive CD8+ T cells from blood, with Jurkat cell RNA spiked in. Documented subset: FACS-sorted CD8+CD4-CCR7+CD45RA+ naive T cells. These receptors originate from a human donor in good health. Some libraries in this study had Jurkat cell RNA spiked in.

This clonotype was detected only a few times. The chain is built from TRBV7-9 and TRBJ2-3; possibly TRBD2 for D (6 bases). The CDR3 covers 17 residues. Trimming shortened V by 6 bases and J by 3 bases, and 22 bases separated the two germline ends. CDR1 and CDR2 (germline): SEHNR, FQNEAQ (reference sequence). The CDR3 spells CASSTQAGISGTDTQYF. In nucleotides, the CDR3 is TGTGCCAGCAGTACCCAGGCGGGGATTTCGGGTACAGATACGCAGTATTTT.

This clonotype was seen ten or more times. CDR3 residues: CASSYVGNEQFF. In nucleotides, the CDR3 is TGTGCCAGCAGTTATGTTGGGAATGAGCAGTTCTTC. The gene calls are TRBV6-2 or TRBV6-3 and TRBJ2-1, with D uncertain. Trimming cost V 3 bases and J 7 bases, with 7 bases left between them. The CDR3 has 12 amino acids. Germline-derived CDR1 and CDR2 are MNHEY and SVGEGT.

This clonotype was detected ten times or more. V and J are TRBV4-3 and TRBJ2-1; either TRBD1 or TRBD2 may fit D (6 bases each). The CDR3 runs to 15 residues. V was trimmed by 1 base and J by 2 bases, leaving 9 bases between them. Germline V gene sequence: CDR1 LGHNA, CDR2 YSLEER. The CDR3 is CASSQVRGPYNEQFF. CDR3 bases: TGCGCCAGCAGCCAAGTCCGGGGGCCCTACAATGAGCAGTTCTTC.

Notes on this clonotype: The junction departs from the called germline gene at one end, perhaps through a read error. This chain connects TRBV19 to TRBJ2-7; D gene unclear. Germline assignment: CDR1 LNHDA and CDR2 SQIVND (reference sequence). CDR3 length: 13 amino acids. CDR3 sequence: CASSASMTYEQHF. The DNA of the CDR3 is TGTGCCAGTAGTGCCTCTATGACCTACGAGCAGCACTTC.

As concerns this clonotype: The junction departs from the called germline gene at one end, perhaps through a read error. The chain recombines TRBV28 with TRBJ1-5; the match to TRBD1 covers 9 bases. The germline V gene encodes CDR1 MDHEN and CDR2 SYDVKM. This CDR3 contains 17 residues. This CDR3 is CASLTNRGPGSNHPQHF. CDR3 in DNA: TGTGCCTCCCTAACCAACAGGGGGCCAGGGAGCAATCATCCCCAGCATTTT. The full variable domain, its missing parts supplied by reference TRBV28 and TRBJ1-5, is DVKVTQSSRYLVKRTGEKVFLECVQDMDHENMFWYRQDPGLGLRLIYFSYDVKMKEKGDIPEGYSVSREKKERFSLILESASTNQTSMYLCASLTNRGPGSNHPQHFGDGTRLSIL.

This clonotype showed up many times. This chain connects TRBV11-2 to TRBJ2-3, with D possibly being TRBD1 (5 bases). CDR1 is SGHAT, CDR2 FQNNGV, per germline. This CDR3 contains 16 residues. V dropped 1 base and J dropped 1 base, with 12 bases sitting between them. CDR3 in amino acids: CASSLGRTFGTDTQYF. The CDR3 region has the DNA TGTGCCAGCAGCTTAGGTCGGACATTTGGCACAGATACGCAGTATTTT.

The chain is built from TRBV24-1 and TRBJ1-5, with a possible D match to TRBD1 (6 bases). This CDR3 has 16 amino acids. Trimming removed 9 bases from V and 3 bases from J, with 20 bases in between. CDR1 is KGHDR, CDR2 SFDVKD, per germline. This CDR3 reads CATGARGAVVNQPQHF. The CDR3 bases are TGTGCCACCGGCGCTAGGGGGGCTGTAGTCAATCAGCCCCAGCATTTT.

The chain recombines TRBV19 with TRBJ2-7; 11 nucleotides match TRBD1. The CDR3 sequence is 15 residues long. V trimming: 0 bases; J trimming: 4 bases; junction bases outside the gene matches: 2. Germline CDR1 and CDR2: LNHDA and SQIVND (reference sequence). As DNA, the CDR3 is TGTGCCAGTAGTATAGACGGACAGGGGGCATACGAGCAGTACTTC. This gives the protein CASSIDGQGAYEQYF.

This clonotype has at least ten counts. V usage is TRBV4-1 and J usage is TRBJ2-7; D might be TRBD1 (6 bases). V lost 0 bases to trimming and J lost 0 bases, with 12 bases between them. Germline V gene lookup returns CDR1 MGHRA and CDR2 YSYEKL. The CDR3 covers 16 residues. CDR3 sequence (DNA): TGCGCCAGCAGCCAAGACAGGGGCTCGAGCTCCTACGAGCAGTACTTC. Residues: CASSQDRGSSSYEQYF.

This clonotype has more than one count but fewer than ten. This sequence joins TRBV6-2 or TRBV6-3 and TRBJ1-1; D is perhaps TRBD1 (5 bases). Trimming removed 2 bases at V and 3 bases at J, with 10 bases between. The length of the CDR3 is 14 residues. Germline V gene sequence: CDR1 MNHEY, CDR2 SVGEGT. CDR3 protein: CASSYRSGYTEAFF. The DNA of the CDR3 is TGTGCCAGCAGTTACAGATCAGGGTACACTGAAGCTTTCTTT.

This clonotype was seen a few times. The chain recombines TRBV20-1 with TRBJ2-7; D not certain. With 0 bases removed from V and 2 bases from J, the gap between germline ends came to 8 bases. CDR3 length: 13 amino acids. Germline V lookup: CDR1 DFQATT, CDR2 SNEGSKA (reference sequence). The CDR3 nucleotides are TGCAGTGCTAGAGAGGCCCGGGCCTACGAGCAGTACTTC. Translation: CSAREARAYEQYF.

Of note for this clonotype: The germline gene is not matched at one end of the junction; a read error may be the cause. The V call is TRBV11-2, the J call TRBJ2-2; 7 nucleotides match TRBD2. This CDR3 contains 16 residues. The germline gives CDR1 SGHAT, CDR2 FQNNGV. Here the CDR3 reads CASSLWTREVTGELLF. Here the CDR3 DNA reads TGTGCCAGCAGCTTATGGACTAGGGAGGTCACCGGGGAGCTGCTTTTT.

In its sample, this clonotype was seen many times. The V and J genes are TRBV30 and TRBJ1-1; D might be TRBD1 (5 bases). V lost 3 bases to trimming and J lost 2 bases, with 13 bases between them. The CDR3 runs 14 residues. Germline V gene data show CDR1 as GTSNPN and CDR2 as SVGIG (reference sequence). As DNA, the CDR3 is TGTGCCTGGAGATCCCAGGGAGGTAACACTGAAGCTTTCTTT. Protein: CAWRSQGGNTEAFF.

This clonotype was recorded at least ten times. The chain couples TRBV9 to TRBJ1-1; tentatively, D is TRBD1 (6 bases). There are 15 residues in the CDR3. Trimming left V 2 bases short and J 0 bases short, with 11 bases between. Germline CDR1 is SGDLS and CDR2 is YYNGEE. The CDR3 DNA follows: TGTGCCAGCAGCGTGGACAGCAATATGAACACTGAAGCTTTCTTT. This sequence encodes CASSVDSNMNTEAFF.

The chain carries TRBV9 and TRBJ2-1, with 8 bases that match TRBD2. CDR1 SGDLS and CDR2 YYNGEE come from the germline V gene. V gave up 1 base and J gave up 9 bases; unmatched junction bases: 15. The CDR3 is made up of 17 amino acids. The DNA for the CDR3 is TGTGCCAGCAGCGTATTAGCTGGACTAGCTTTTTCTGGTGAGCAGTTCTTC. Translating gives CASSVLAGLAFSGEQFF.

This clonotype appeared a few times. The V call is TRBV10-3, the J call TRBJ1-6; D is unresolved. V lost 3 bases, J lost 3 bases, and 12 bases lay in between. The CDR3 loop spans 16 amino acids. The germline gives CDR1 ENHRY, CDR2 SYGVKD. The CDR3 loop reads CAISEDSANYNSPLHF. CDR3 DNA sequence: TGTGCCATCAGTGAAGACTCAGCCAACTATAATTCACCCCTCCACTTT.

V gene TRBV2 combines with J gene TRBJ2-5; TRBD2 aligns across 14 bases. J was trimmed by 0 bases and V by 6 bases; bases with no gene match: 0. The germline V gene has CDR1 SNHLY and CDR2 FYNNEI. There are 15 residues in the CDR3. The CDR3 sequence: CASRTSGGDQETQYF. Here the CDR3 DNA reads TGTGCCAGCAGGACTAGCGGGGGGGACCAAGAGACCCAGTACTTC.

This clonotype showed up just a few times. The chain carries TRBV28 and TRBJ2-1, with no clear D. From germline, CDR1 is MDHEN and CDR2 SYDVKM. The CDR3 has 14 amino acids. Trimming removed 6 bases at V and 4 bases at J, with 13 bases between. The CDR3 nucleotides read TGTGCCAGCAGAAGTTTATTCGATTACAATGAGCAGTTCTTC. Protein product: CASRSLFDYNEQFF.

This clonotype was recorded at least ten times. The CDR3 DNA reads TGTGCCAGCAGCACGACAGCAGAAAAAGCAACTAATGAAAAACTGTTTTTT. Translated, it gives CASSTTAEKATNEKLFF. The chain couples TRBV7-9 to TRBJ1-4; a possible D gene is TRBD1 (5 bases). Trimming took 5 bases from V and 0 from J, leaving 16 bases between them. The V gene's germline CDR1 is SEHNR and CDR2 FQNEAQ (reference sequence). The CDR3 has 17 amino acids.

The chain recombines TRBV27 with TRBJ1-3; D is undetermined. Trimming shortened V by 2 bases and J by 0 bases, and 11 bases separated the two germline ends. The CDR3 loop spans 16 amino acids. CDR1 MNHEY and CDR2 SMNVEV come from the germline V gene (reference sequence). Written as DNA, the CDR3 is TGTGCCAGCAGTTTAAGCGAAAGTACCTCTGGAAACACCATATATTTT. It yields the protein CASSLSESTSGNTIYF.

The CDR3 DNA follows: TGCGCCAGCAGCTATAACCCCGGGACTACCATGCTCGAGACCCAGTACTTC. Its protein is CASSYNPGTTMLETQYF. The V and J genes are TRBV5-1 and TRBJ2-5; 7 bases are shared with TRBD2. Germline-derived CDR1 and CDR2 are SGHRS and YFSETQ. Trimming removed 3 bases from V and 5 bases from J; junction bases left unmatched: 16. There are 17 residues in the CDR3. The full variable domain, in which reference TRBV5-1 and TRBJ2-5 provide the parts outside the CDR3, is KAGVTQTPRYLIKTRGQQVTLSCSPISGHRSVSWYQQTPGQGLQFLFEYFSETQRNKGNFPGRFSGRQFSNSRSEMNVSTLELGDSALYLCASSYNPGTTMLETQYFGPGTRLLVL.

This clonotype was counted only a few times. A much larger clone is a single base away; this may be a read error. The CDR3 protein is CASSLESRVAVAFF. In DNA, the CDR3 is TGTGCCAGCAGCTTGGAGAGCAGGGTGGCTGTAGCTTTCTTT. The gene calls are TRBV5-3 and TRBJ1-1; D might be TRBD1 (5 bases). TRBV5-3 is designated an ORF whose function remains uncertain. The CDR3 is 14 residues long.

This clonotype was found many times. The CDR3 sequence: CSANTGVYRGAKNIQYF. CDR3 sequence (DNA): TGCAGTGCTAATACGGGGGTATACAGGGGAGCCAAAAACATTCAGTACTTC. V usage is TRBV20-1 and J usage is TRBJ2-4; TRBD1 might be the D (7 bases). The CDR3 contains 17 residues. Germline V lookup: CDR1 DFQATT, CDR2 SNEGSKA (reference sequence). The V end lost 4 bases, the J end lost 0 bases, and 19 bases lay between the germline ends.

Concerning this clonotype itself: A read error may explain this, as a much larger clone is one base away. This CDR3 reads CASSYGGYPGEQYF. As DNA, the CDR3 is TGTGCCAGCAGTTACGGAGGGTACCCGGGGGAGCAGTACTTC. The V call is TRBV6-5, the J call TRBJ2-7; tentative D call: TRBD2 (6 bases). V was pared by 2 bases and J by 7 bases, with 15 bases between. The CDR3 has 14 amino acids. Germline CDR1 MNHEY, CDR2 SVGAGI.

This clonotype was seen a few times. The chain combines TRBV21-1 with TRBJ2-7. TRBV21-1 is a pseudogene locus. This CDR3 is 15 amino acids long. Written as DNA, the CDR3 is TGTGCCAGCAGCAAAATGGGGAGGAGCTCCTACGAGCAGTACTTC. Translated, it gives CASSKMGRSSYEQYF.

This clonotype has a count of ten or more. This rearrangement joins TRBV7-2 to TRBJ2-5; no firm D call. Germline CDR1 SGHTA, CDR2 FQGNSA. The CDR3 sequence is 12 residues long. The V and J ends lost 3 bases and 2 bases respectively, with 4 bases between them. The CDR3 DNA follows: TGTGCCAGCAGCTTGAAACAAGAGACCCAGTACTTC. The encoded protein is CASSLKQETQYF.